Listed below are T cell receptor beta chains from one sample, sequenced in a study of long-term antiretroviral therapy in people with HIV. Profiling relied on immunoSEQ multiplex PCR, and the TCRdb table lists in-frame clones only, not all of them. Among tens of thousands of clones listed, about 85% were seen once. This specimen was unsorted PBMCs, taken 1.1 years after starting antiretroviral therapy. The receptors stem from a man younger than 35 with HIV. Both conserved end residues are trimmed from each CDR3. Only part of the rows carry a size: once, few, many, or a class if the clone is expanded.

clone size,J gene,V gene,CDR3 protein
-,TRBJ1-5,TRBV2,ASSEGRRAGNQPQH
-,TRBJ2-5,TRBV7-9,ASSLLARFETQY
-,TRBJ2-7,TRBV5-1,ASSLELPYEQY
-,TRBJ1-2,TRBV19,ASSISDGGRSGYT
once,TRBJ2-3,TRBV10-3,AISQTGMRTDTQY
-,TRBJ2-1,TRBV18,ASSTRGTGDSYEQF
-,TRBJ2-7,TRBV6-1,ASTRTSFAYEQY
-,TRBJ1-5,TRBV28,ASSPPIGWPQH
-,TRBJ2-7,TRBV28,ASSSAGVRAYEQY
-,TRBJ2-1,TRBV5-1,ASSLAGGQWVNEQF
few,TRBJ1-5,TRBV4-1,ASGIQGAGQPQH
-,TRBJ1-5,TRBV18,ASSPQTKQGLSNQPQH
-,TRBJ2-5,TRBV5-8,ASSLDDGYAETQY
-,TRBJ1-5,TRBV7-6,ASSLGTGLGANQPQH
-,TRBJ1-4,TRBV6-6,ASSLAHEKLF
-,TRBJ2-3,TRBV6-1,ASSEVGDRHNTQY
-,TRBJ1-1,TRBV7-9,ASTMDGNTEAF
-,TRBJ1-1,TRBV2,ASIGGRGMNTEAF
-,TRBJ2-6,TRBV7-8,ASSFKQGANVLT
-,TRBJ1-2,TRBV18,ASSPPVQGGTGYT
few,TRBJ1-3,TRBV20-1,SAAPGQN
-,TRBJ2-1,TRBV2,ASRGPYNEQF
-,TRBJ1-2,TRBV7-3,ASSWTGGYGYT
-,TRBJ2-7,TRBV5-4,ATSGQRGSIPSSYEQY
-,TRBJ2-2,TRBV5-6,ASSAPGLAGGDGELF
-,TRBJ1-5,TRBV4-1,ASSQATGVGQPQH
-,TRBJ1-2,TRBV7-2,ASSLAWAGYGYT